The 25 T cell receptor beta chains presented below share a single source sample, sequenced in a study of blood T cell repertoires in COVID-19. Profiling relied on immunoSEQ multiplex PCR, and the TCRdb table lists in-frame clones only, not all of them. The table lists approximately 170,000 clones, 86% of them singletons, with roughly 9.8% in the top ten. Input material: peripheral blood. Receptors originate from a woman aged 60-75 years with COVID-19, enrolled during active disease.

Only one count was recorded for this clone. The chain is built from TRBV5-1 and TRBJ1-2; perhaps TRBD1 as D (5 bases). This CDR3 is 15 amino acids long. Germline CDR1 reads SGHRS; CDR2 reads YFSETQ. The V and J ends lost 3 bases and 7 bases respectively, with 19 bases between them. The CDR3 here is CASSSGRGSITGYTF. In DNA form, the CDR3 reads TGCGCCAGCAGCTCCGGCCGGGGGTCGATTACTGGCTACACCTTC.

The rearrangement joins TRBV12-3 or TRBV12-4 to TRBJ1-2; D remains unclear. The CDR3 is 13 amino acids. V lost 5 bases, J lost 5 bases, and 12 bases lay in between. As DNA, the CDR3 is TGTGCCAGCAGTCCGACTCTACTTTATGGCTACACCTTC. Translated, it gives CASSPTLLYGYTF.

CDR3 in amino acids: CASSRQGTYGYTF. In nucleotides, the CDR3 is TGTGCCAGCAGCCGACAGGGGACCTATGGCTACACCTTC. J is TRBJ1-2 and V is TRBV5-6; 8 nucleotides match TRBD1. The CDR3 contains 13 residues. CDR1 is SGHDT and CDR2 is YYEEEE in the germline V gene. Losses at the gene ends were 4 bases for V and 4 bases for J; bases not matched to a gene: 3.

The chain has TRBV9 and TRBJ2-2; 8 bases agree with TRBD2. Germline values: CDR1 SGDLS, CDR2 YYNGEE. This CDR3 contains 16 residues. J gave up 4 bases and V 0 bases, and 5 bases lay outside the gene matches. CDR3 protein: CASSVEGGGSTGELFF. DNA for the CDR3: TGTGCCAGCAGCGTAGAGGGCGGGGGGAGCACCGGGGAGCTGTTTTTT. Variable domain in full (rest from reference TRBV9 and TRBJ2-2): DSGVTQTPKHLITATGQRVTLRCSPRSGDLSVYWYQQSLDQGLQFLIQYYNGEERAKGNILERFSAQQFPDLHSELNLSSLELGDSALYFCASSVEGGGSTGELFFGEGSRLTVL.

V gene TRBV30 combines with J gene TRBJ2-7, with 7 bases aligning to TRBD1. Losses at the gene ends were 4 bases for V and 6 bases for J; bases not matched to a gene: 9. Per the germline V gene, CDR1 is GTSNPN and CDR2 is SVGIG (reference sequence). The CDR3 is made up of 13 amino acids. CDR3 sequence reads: CAWTPDRLREQYF. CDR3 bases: TGTGCCTGGACCCCGGACAGGCTTCGCGAGCAGTACTTC.

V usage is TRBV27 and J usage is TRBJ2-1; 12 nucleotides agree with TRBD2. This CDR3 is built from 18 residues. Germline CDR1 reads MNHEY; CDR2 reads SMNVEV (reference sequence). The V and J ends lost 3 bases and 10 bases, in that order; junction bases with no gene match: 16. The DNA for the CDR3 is TGTGCCAGCAGTTTTAGGCTAGCGGGAGGGCTTCCGGTGTGGGAGCAGTTCTTC. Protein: CASSFRLAGGLPVWEQFF.

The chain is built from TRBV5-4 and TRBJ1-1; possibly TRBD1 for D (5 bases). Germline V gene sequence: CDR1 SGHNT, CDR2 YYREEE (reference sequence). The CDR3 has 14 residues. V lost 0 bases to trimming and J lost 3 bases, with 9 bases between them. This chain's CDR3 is CASSLARVDTEAFF. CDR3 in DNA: TGTGCCAGCAGCTTGGCCAGGGTGGACACTGAAGCTTTCTTT.

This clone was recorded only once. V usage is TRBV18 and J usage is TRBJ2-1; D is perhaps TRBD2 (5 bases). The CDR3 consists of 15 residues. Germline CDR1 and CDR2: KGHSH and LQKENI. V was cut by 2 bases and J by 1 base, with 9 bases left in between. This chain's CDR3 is CASSPDVASYNEQFF. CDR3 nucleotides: TGTGCCAGCTCACCAGACGTAGCGTCCTACAATGAGCAGTTCTTC.

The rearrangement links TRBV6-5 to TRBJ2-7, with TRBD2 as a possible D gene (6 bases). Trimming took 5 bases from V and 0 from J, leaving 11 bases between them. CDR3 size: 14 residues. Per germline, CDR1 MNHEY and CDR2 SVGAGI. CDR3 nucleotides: TGTGCCAGCAGTCCACCGGGACTCTCCTACGAGCAGTACTTC. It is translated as CASSPPGLSYEQYF.

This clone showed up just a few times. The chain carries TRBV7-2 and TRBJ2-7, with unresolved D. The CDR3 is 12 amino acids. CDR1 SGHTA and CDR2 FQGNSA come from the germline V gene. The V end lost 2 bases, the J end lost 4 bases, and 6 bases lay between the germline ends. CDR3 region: CASSLFQYEQYF. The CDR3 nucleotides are TGTGCCAGCAGCTTATTTCAGTACGAGCAGTACTTC.

The CDR3 region has the DNA TGTGCCAGCAGCGTAGGGCAATCACCCCTCCACTTT. This encodes CASSVGQSPLHF. V usage is TRBV9 and J usage is TRBJ1-6; D is undetermined. The CDR3 spans 12 residues. V lost 0 bases to trimming and J lost 10 bases, with 5 bases between them. The germline gives CDR1 SGDLS, CDR2 YYNGEE.

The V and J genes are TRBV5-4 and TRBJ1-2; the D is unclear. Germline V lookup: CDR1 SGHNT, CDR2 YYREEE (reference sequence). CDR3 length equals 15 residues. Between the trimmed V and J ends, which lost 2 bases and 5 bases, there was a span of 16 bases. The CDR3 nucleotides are TGTGCCAGCAGCTTCCCGCGGGGAGTTGGGTATGGCTACACCTTC. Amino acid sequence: CASSFPRGVGYGYTF.

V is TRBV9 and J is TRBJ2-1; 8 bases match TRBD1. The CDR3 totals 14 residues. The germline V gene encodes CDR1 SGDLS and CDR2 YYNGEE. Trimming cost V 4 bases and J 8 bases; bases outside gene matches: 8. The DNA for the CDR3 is TGTGCCAGCAGCACCGGGACAGGACGGGATGAGCAGTTCTTC. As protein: CASSTGTGRDEQFF.

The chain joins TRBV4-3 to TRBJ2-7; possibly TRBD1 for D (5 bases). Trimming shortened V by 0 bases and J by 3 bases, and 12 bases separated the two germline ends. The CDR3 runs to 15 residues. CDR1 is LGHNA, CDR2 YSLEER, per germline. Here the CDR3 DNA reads TGCGCCAGCAGCCAAGAAAGGGGCTCCTACTACGAGCAGTACTTC. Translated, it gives CASSQERGSYYEQYF.

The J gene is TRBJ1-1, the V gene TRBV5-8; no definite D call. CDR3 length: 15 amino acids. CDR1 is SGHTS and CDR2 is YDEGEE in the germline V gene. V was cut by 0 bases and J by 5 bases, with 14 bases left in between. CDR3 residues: CASSLVPSPGTEAFF. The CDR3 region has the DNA TGTGCCAGCAGCTTGGTTCCCTCACCCGGGACTGAAGCTTTCTTT.

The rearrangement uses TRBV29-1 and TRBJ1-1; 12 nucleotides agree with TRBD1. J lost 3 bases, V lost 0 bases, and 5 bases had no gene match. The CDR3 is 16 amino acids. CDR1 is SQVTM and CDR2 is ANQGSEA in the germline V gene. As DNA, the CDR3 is TGCAGCGTTGAAGACCGGGACAGGGGGCGCGACACTGAAGCTTTCTTT. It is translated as CSVEDRDRGRDTEAFF.

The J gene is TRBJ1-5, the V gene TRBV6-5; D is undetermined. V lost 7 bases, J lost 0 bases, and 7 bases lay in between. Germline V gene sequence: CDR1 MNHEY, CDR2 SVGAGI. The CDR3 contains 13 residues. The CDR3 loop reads CASKRVSNQPQHF. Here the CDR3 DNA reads TGTGCCAGCAAACGGGTTAGCAATCAGCCCCAGCATTTT.

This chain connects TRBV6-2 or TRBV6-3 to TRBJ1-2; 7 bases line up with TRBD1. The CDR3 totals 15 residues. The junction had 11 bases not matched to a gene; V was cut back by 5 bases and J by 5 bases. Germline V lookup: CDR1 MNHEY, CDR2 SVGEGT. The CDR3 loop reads CASSRTGQPGYGYTF. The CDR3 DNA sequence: TGTGCCAGCAGTCGCACGGGACAGCCGGGGTATGGCTACACCTTC.

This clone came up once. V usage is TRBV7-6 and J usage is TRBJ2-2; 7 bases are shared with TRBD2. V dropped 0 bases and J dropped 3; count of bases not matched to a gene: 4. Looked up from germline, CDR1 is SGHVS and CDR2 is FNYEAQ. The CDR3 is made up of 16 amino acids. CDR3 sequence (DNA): TGTGCCAGCAGCTTAGCCGGGGCGGGGGACACCGGGGAGCTGTTTTTT. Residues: CASSLAGAGDTGELFF.

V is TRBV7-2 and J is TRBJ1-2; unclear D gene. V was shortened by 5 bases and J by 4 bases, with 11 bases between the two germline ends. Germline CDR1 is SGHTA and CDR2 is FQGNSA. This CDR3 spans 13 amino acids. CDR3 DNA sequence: TGTGCCAGCAGCCCCCAGACTGTCTATGGCTACACCTTC. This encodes CASSPQTVYGYTF.

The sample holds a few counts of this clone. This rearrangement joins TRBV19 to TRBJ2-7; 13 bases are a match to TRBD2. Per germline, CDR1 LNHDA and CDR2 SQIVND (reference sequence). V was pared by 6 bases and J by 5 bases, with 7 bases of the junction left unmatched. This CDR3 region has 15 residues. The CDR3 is CASSGRTSGSHEQYF. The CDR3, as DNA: TGTGCCAGTAGCGGTCGGACTAGCGGGAGTCACGAGCAGTACTTC. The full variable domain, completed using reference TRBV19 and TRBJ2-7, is DGGITQSPKYLFRKEGQNVTLSCEQNLNHDAMYWYRQDPGQGLRLIYYSQIVNDFQKGDIAEGYSVSREKKESFPLTVTSAQKNPTAFYLCASSGRTSGSHEQYFGPGTRLTVT.

The DNA for the CDR3 is TGTGCCAGCAGCTCCGGACTAGGTCAGCCCCAGCATTTT. It is translated as CASSSGLGQPQHF. V usage is TRBV13 and J usage is TRBJ1-5; no definite D call. CDR3 length equals 13 residues. The germline CDR1 and CDR2 sequences are PRHDT and FYEKMQ (reference sequence). Trimming removed 4 bases at V and 6 bases at J, with 10 bases between.

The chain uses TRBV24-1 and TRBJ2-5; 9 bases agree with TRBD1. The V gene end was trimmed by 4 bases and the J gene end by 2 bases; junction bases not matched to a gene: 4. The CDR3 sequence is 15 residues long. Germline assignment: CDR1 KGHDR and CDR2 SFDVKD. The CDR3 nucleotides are TGTGCCACCAGTGACCCTGGGACAGGGCAAGAGACCCAGTACTTC. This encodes CATSDPGTGQETQYF.

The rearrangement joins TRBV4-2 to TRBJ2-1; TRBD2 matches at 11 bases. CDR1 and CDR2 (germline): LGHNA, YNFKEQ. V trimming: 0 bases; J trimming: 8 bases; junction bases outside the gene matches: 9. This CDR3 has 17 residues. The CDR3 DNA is TGTGCCAGCAGCCAAGACGGGGCTAGCGGGAGGTTCTATGAGCAGTTCTTC. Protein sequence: CASSQDGASGRFYEQFF.

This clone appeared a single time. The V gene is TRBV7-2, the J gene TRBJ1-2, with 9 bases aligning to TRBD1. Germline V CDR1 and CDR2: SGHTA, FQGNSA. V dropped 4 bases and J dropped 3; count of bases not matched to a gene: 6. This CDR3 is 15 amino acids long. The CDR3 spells CASSSRDRVYYGYTF. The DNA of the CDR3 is TGTGCCAGCAGCTCGCGGGACAGGGTATACTATGGCTACACCTTC.